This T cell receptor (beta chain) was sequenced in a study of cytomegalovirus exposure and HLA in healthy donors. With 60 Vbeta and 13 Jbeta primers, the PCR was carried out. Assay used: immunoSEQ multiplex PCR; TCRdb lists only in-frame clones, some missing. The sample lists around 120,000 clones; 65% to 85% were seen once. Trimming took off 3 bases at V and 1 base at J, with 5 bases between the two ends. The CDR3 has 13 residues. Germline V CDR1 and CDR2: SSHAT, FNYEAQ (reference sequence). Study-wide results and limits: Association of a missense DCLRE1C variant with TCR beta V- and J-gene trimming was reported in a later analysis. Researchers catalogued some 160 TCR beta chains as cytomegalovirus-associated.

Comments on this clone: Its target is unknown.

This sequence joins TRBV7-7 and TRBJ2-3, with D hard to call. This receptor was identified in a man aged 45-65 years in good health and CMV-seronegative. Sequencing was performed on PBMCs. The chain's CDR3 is CASSLERTDTQYF. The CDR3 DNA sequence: TGTGCCAGCAGCTTGGAGCGCACAGATACGCAGTATTTT.